This T cell receptor (beta chain) appears in the sequencing data of a study of cytomegalovirus exposure and HLA in healthy donors. Study in general: Within an early data release were about 90 million unique TCRs drawn from HLA-typed donors.

There was no recording of CMV serostatus for this donor. Concerning this clone: Its specificity is unknown.

The CDR3 is 14 residues long. Trimming pared 1 base from V and 2 bases from J, leaving 10 bases between. Looked up from germline, CDR1 is GTSNPN and CDR2 is SVGIG (reference sequence). The PCR contained 60 Vbeta and 13 Jbeta primers. Sequencing was performed with immunoSEQ multiplex PCR; in TCRdb, only in-frame clones are kept and a portion is missing. The sample records more than 85,000 clones, 50% to 70% being singletons. Study-level results: It was only CMV serostatus that was available as immune exposure information.

Material: PBMCs. J is TRBJ2-3 and V is TRBV30; D remains unclear. The receptor was isolated from a human donor in good health. CDR3 loop: CAWSDTRPTDTQYF. The CDR3 bases are TGTGCCTGGAGTGATACGCGGCCCACAGATACGCAGTATTTT.